Listed below are T cell receptor beta chains from one sample, sequenced in a study of blood T cell repertoires in COVID-19. Libraries were prepared by immunoSEQ multiplex PCR; TCRdb keeps only in-frame clonotypes and omits some of them. The profile shows about 220,000 clones, roughly 80% of them singletons. Sequenced input: peripheral blood. These receptor sequences come from a woman in her thirties or forties with active or convalescent COVID-19. Both conserved end residues are part of each CDR3. Fields, in order: V gene, J gene, CDR3 protein.

>TRBV14|TRBJ2-1
CASSLYDTGTGSVLEQFF
>TRBV11-3|TRBJ1-2
CASSSATGSYGYTF
>TRBV5-4|TRBJ2-7
CASSSEHGTGGGYEQYF
>TRBV7-3|TRBJ1-2
CASSLDRDYGYTF
>TRBV6-5|TRBJ1-4
CASTGLATNEKLFF
>TRBV24-1|TRBJ2-2
CATRGTGVSNTGELFF
>TRBV6-5|TRBJ1-2
CASSYGQNYGYTF
>TRBV5-1|TRBJ2-7
CASRVPGGHEQYF
>TRBV2|TRBJ2-3
CASSGPPYGGPTDTQYF
>TRBV27|TRBJ2-1
CASRGGTGTISYNEQFF
>TRBV5-5|TRBJ1-5
CASSLVGTEGYNQPQHF
>TRBV7-3|TRBJ1-1
CASSEGPNTEAFF
>TRBV9|TRBJ1-2
CASSPRNRGLDGGYTF
>TRBV7-9|TRBJ1-2
CASNGETGQGYTF
>TRBV7-9|TRBJ2-3
CASSGAARGTDTQYF
>TRBV10-1|TRBJ2-7
CASRSGTRSYEQYF
>TRBV19|TRBJ1-2
CASSIGQGARSRGYTF
>TRBV7-6|TRBJ2-7
CASSSLVGPGYEQYF
>TRBV28|TRBJ1-5
CASTIPGHNQPQHF
>TRBV4-2|TRBJ2-2
CASSQEQGRRTGELFF
>TRBV19|TRBJ2-1
CASSRGGLSLNEQFF
>TRBV9|TRBJ1-5
CASSVGRRGDRNGQPQHF
>TRBV7-2|TRBJ1-3
CASSLDPTGSGNTIYF
>TRBV30|TRBJ1-6
CAWSITGVNNSPLHF
>TRBV14|TRBJ1-1
CASSQQGAGTEAFF
>TRBV15|TRBJ1-2
CATSTRTGGASFYGYTF
>TRBV18|TRBJ1-1
CASSEGGRREAFF
>TRBV5-4|TRBJ2-6
CASSFGRGGANVLTF
>TRBV5-4|TRBJ1-5
CASSPGQDQPQHF
>TRBV27|TRBJ2-7
CASKVAGGGEQYF
>TRBV19|TRBJ2-1
CASSIVDSNEQFF
>TRBV6-2/TRBV6-3|TRBJ1-5
CASSVNRGKQPQHF
>TRBV9|TRBJ1-2
CASSVATGYGYTF
>TRBV14|TRBJ1-6
CASSQDLRVRDSSSYNSPLHF
>TRBV29-1|TRBJ1-1
CSESERDTGFF
>TRBV11-3|TRBJ1-1
CASSSTWTGGTEAFF
>TRBV28|TRBJ1-2
CASSREGYYGYTF